These T cell receptor beta chains were read from a single sample in a study of blood T cell repertoires in COVID-19. Sequencing used immunoSEQ multiplex PCR; TCRdb keeps in-frame clones, though not all of them. This table has under 200,000 clones, roughly 87% appearing once. The sequencing input was PBMCs or T cells enriched from blood (not recorded which). All receptors derive from a woman in her 50s who had recovered from COVID-19. The CDR3 runs from the conserved cysteine through the conserved F or W. The D gene is left open where the match is weak. Not all rows give a size; the values are once, few, many and, for expanded clones, a class.

TRBJ2-6 TRBV6-4 NA NA TGTGCCAGCAGTGGATCCCCCTTCAGCTCTGGGGCCAACGTCCTGACTTTC CASSGSPFSSGANVLTF
TRBJ1-5 TRBV24-1 NA NA TGTGCCACCAGTTCAAACGGGGATCAGCCCCAGCATTTT CATSSNGDQPQHF
TRBJ2-3 TRBV18 NA NA TGTGCCAGCTCACTAACACAGGGAGATACGCAGTATTTT CASSLTQGDTQYF
TRBJ2-7 TRBV5-6 NA TRBD2 TGTGCCAGCAGCTTTAGCGGGAGTACCTACGAGCAGTACTTC CASSFSGSTYEQYF
TRBJ2-5 TRBV7-9 NA TRBD2 TGTGCCAGCAGCCCTGGACTAGCGGGAGGAGGAGGCAAAGAGACCCAGTACTTC CASSPGLAGGGGKETQYF
TRBJ2-1 TRBV5-4 few NA TGTGCCAGCAGCAAGGGAGGATCCTCCTACGGGAATGAGCAGTTCTTC CASSKGGSSYGNEQFF
TRBJ1-2 TRBV3-1/TRBV3-2 NA NA TGTGCCAGCAGCCAAGCAGGGCTTGGTGGCTACACCTTC CASSQAGLGGYTF
TRBJ2-1 TRBV2 NA TRBD2 TGTGCCATAACCCTGGCTAGCGGAAGCTCCTACAATGAGCAGTTCTTC CAITLASGSSYNEQFF
TRBJ2-3 TRBV27 NA NA TGTGCCAGCAGTCGCTCGGGTAGCACAGATACGCAGTATTTT CASSRSGSTDTQYF
TRBJ2-7 TRBV27 few TRBD2 TGTGCCAGCAGGACTAGCGGGGCCTACGAGCAGTACTTC CASRTSGAYEQYF
TRBJ1-5 TRBV19 NA TRBD1 TGTGCCAGTAGTGGGAAGGGACAGACCAATCAGCCCCAGCATTTT CASSGKGQTNQPQHF
TRBJ2-1 TRBV19 NA TRBD1 TGTGCCAGTAGTATAGTACACAGGGGGTACAATGAGCAGTTCTTC CASSIVHRGYNEQFF
TRBJ1-1 TRBV28 NA NA TGTGCCAGCAGTTTACGGGGGGGGAACACTGAAGCTTTCTTT CASSLRGGNTEAFF
TRBJ1-2 TRBV27 NA TRBD1 TGTGCCAGCAGTTTAGGACAGGGCCTTAACTATGGCTACACCTTC CASSLGQGLNYGYTF
TRBJ1-2 TRBV27 NA NA TGTGCCAGCAGCCCTTCGGGAGGGTTTGACGGCTACACCTTC CASSPSGGFDGYTF
TRBJ2-1 TRBV27 NA TRBD2 TGTGCCAGCAGTTCTGGGACTAGCGGCAATGAGCAGTTCTTC CASSSGTSGNEQFF
TRBJ2-5 TRBV6-5 NA TRBD1 TGTGCCAGCATTCCCAGACAGGGGCAAGAGACCCAGTACTTC CASIPRQGQETQYF
TRBJ2-7 TRBV10-3 NA NA TGTGCCATCTTACAGGGACGTGAGCAGTACTTC CAILQGREQYF
TRBJ1-4 TRBV2 NA TRBD1 TGTGCCAGCAGGACATTCAGGGGGGCGGCCGAAAAACTGTTTTTT CASRTFRGAAEKLFF
TRBJ1-5 TRBV9 NA TRBD1 TGTGCCAGCAGCGCTCCCGTCCGCGGGACAGAGAGATATAGCAATCAGCCCCAGCATTTT CASSAPVRGTERYSNQPQHF
TRBJ2-7 TRBV5-1 NA NA TGCGCCAGCAGACCGGCGGCCAGCGGGTCCTACGAGCAGTACTTC CASRPAASGSYEQYF
TRBJ2-3 TRBV5-3 NA TRBD2 TGTGCCAGAAGCGGATGGACTAGCGGGAGGGAGGGCACAGATACGCAGTATTTT CARSGWTSGREGTDTQYF
TRBJ2-1 TRBV27 NA TRBD1 TGTGCCAGCAGTTCCCCTGGGGGGCAGGGGGCAACCCACAGCTACAATGAGCAGTTCTTC CASSSPGGQGATHSYNEQFF
TRBJ1-2 TRBV2 many TRBD1 TGTGCCAGCCGGACAGGGGGCAACTATGGCTACACCTTC CASRTGGNYGYTF
TRBJ2-5 TRBV7-9 NA TRBD2 TGTGCCGCCGGGACTAGCGGGAGGAAGGGGGAGACCCAGTACTTC CAAGTSGRKGETQYF
TRBJ2-2 TRBV7-9 NA TRBD1 TGTGCCAGCAGCTTAGAGACAGGGTACACCGGGGAGCTGTTTTTT CASSLETGYTGELFF
TRBJ1-2 TRBV3-1/TRBV3-2 NA TRBD1 TGTGCCAGCAGCCCCACCACACGGGGACAGGGGTGGCATGGCTACACCTTC CASSPTTRGQGWHGYTF
TRBJ1-6 TRBV7-2 NA TRBD1 TGTGCCAGCTCTATTTACAGGGGGCAGGGTTCACCCCTCCACTTT CASSIYRGQGSPLHF
TRBJ2-1 TRBV24-1 NA TRBD2 TGTGCCACCAGTGATTTGGGTGCGGGAGGATACAATGAGCAGTTCTTC CATSDLGAGGYNEQFF
TRBJ1-1 TRBV2 NA TRBD1 TGTGCCAGCAGGAGCAGAACCGGGACAGCGAACACTGAAGCTTTCTTT CASRSRTGTANTEAFF
TRBJ2-1 TRBV2 NA TRBD2 TGTGCCGGTTCTCGGGGGGGTCAAGGTGAGCAGTTCTTC CAGSRGGQGEQFF
TRBJ2-7 TRBV18 NA TRBD2 TGTGCCAGCTCACCCCTGGGAGGGTCGGACGAGCAGTACTTC CASSPLGGSDEQYF
TRBJ2-1 TRBV10-1 NA TRBD2 TGCGCCAGCAGTGAGGGACTAGGGGTTGAGCAGTTCTTC CASSEGLGVEQFF
TRBJ1-2 TRBV2 NA NA TGTGCCAGCAGTGAAGGAGGGAACGGCTACACCTTC CASSEGGNGYTF
TRBJ2-3 TRBV3-1/TRBV3-2 NA TRBD2 TGTGCCAGCAGCCAAGACAGAGCGGGAGGGCAGTATTTT CASSQDRAGGQYF
TRBJ1-2 TRBV18 NA NA TGTGCCAGCTCACCAACCGCGGGTTACTATGGCTACACCTTC CASSPTAGYYGYTF
TRBJ1-1 TRBV11-2 NA TRBD1 TGTGCCAGCAGCCCGCAGACAGGGATGTCTGAAGCTTTCTTT CASSPQTGMSEAFF
TRBJ1-2 TRBV5-4 NA NA TGTGCCAGCAGCTTGGGGGACACCAGAAACTATGGCTACACCTTC CASSLGDTRNYGYTF
TRBJ1-1 TRBV5-5 few NA TGTGCCAGCAGCTTGGTGGCGGAGAACACTGAAGCTTTCTTT CASSLVAENTEAFF
TRBJ2-4 TRBV4-1 NA TRBD1 TGCGCCAGCAGCCAACCGGGACAGGGAAACATTCAGTACTTC CASSQPGQGNIQYF
TRBJ1-6 TRBV25-1 NA NA TGTGCCAGCAGTGAACGGACAGAGAGCTCTTATAATTCACCCCTCCACTTT CASSERTESSYNSPLHF
TRBJ1-1 TRBV18 NA NA TGTGCCAGCTCACCTTCTGGGGGCGGAGACACTGAAGCTTTCTTT CASSPSGGGDTEAFF
TRBJ2-5 TRBV4-2 NA TRBD1 TGTGCCAGCAGCCTCTCGGACAGGCAAGAGACCCAGTACTTC CASSLSDRQETQYF
TRBJ1-1 TRBV2 NA TRBD1 TGTGCCAGCAGGGGACAGGGGGTCGGGAACACTGAAGCTTTCTTT CASRGQGVGNTEAFF
TRBJ1-4 TRBV25-1 NA NA TGTGCCAGCAGAGGGGCAACTAATGAAAAACTGTTTTTT CASRGATNEKLFF
TRBJ2-1 TRBV3-1/TRBV3-2 once TRBD2 TGTGCCAGCAGCCAAGATACTAGCGCCTCCTACAATGAGCAGTTCTTC CASSQDTSASYNEQFF
TRBJ1-1 TRBV10-2 NA TRBD1 TGCGCCAGCATTGAGGCCTTAAGGCAGGGGGCGCGGTGGACTGAAGCTTTCTTT CASIEALRQGARWTEAFF
TRBJ1-1 TRBV9 NA NA TGTGCCAGCAGCGTAGCCTTCGGGAACACTGAAGCTTTCTTT CASSVAFGNTEAFF
TRBJ2-2 TRBV29-1 NA NA TGCAGCGTTGAGCAGGGGCGGAACACCGGGGAGCTGTTTTTT CSVEQGRNTGELFF
TRBJ2-7 TRBV27 few TRBD1 TGTGCCAGCACCGACAGGGGGCCCTCAGACGAGCAGTACTTC CASTDRGPSDEQYF
TRBJ2-1 TRBV5-1 NA NA TGCGCCAGCAGCCCGCAGACAGGCTACAATGAGCAGTTCTTC CASSPQTGYNEQFF
TRBJ2-1 TRBV24-1 NA TRBD2 TGTGCCACCAGTGACACGACTAGCCGGAGGGCCTACAATGAGCAGTTCTTC CATSDTTSRRAYNEQFF
TRBJ2-3 TRBV19 few TRBD2 TGTGCCAGTAGTACGGGACTAGCCTCCACAGATACGCAGTATTTT CASSTGLASTDTQYF
TRBJ1-2 TRBV2 NA TRBD1 TGTGCCAGCAGTGACTTCGAGACAGGGCTTGGCTACACCTTC CASSDFETGLGYTF
TRBJ2-5 TRBV7-9 NA TRBD2 TGTGCCAGCAGCTTAGCGGTGGCTAGCGGGAGTGAGACCCAGTACTTC CASSLAVASGSETQYF